Shown below are 20 T cell receptor beta chains from a single sample sequenced in a study of cytomegalovirus exposure and HLA in healthy donors. The PCR contained 60 Vbeta and 13 Jbeta primers. This table comes from immunoSEQ multiplex PCR, and its TCRdb copy is limited to in-frame clones, with some not included. The repertoire holds about 94,000 clones, around 68% seen once, with about 20% in the top ten. Source material: PBMCs. These receptors were collected from a man aged 30-40 years in good health and CMV-seropositive.

The chain carries TRBV7-3 and TRBJ2-7; 14 nucleotides match TRBD2. This CDR3 spans 15 amino acids. V lost 5 bases, J lost 4 bases, and 4 bases stayed unmatched. The germline V gene encodes CDR1 SGHTA and CDR2 FQGTGA. CDR3 DNA: TGTGCCAGCAGCGGGACTAGCGGGAGTAAATACGAGCAGTACTTC. As protein: CASSGTSGSKYEQYF. The entire variable domain, with the rest obtained from reference TRBV7-3 and TRBJ2-7, is as follows: GAGVSQTPSNKVTEKGKYVELRCDPISGHTALYWYRQSLGQGPEFLIYFQGTGAADDSGLPNDRFFAVRPEGSVSTLKIQRTERGDSAVYLCASSGTSGSKYEQYFGPGTRLTVT.

This chain uses TRBV7-9 with TRBJ1-5; TRBD1 might be the D (6 bases). This CDR3 is built from 14 residues. V was clipped by 4 bases and J by 6 bases, with 13 bases between them. Germline assignment: CDR1 SEHNR and CDR2 FQNEAQ (reference sequence). DNA of the CDR3: TGTGCCAGCAGCTCGGACAGTTCCGCTCAGCCCCAGCATTTT. Its translation is CASSSDSSAQPQHF.

The chain recombines TRBV28 with TRBJ1-6; 10 nucleotides align to TRBD1. This CDR3 has 13 residues. V lost 6 bases and J lost 10; bases outside the gene matches: 3. Per the germline V gene, CDR1 is MDHEN and CDR2 is SYDVKM. The chain's CDR3 is CASRGTGDSPLHF. The CDR3 region has the DNA TGTGCCAGCAGGGGGACAGGGGACTCACCCCTCCACTTT.

In this sample, this clone turned up once. The rearrangement uses TRBV10-3 and TRBJ2-7; D uncertain. Germline V gives CDR1 ENHRY, CDR2 SYGVKD. The V end lost 3 bases, the J end lost 0 bases, and 9 bases lay between the germline ends. The CDR3 runs 14 residues. In DNA form, the CDR3 reads TGTGCCATCAGTGACGACACGAGCTCCTACGAGCAGTACTTC. Translation: CAISDDTSSYEQYF.

This clone was counted only a few times. The V and J genes are TRBV4-3 and TRBJ1-2, with D possibly matching TRBD1 (5 bases). V shed 0 bases and J shed 7 bases, with 12 bases lying between them. The CDR3 consists of 14 residues. From germline, CDR1 is LGHNA and CDR2 YSLEER. The CDR3 is CASSQDIWGGGYTF. CDR3 DNA: TGCGCCAGCAGCCAAGATATATGGGGGGGTGGCTACACCTTC.

This clone was counted at least ten times. The V and J genes are TRBV6-1 and TRBJ2-2; the match to TRBD1 covers 8 bases. The CDR3 consists of 14 residues. Per the germline V gene, CDR1 is MNHNS and CDR2 is SASEGT. V lost 6 bases and J lost 3; bases outside the gene matches: 3. The DNA for the CDR3 is TGTGCCAGCAGCGGACAGGGCGACACCGGGGAGCTGTTTTTT. Amino acids: CASSGQGDTGELFF.

The V gene is TRBV7-3, the J gene TRBJ2-5; TRBD1 agrees at 9 bases. CDR1 and CDR2 (germline): SGHTA, FQGTGA. CDR3 length: 15 residues. J lost 2 bases, V lost 5 bases, and 6 bases had no gene match. The CDR3 DNA is TGTGCCAGCAGCACGCAGACAGGGGGGCAAGAGACCCAGTACTTC. This sequence encodes CASSTQTGGQETQYF.

To note about this clone: The same CDR3 also results from other DNA sequences found in this sample. This chain links TRBV27 with TRBJ2-7; 8 positions agree with TRBD2. V lost 9 bases to trimming and J lost 0 bases; unmatched junction nucleotides: 10. This CDR3 is 15 amino acids long. In germline, CDR1 is MNHEY, CDR2 SMNVEV (reference sequence). Here the CDR3 DNA reads TGTGCCAGTCGGGAGGGGGGGTACCGCTCCTACGAGCAGTACTTC. Its translation: CASREGGYRSYEQYF.

The chain employs TRBV27 and TRBJ1-2; 8 bases line up with TRBD1. V lost 4 bases, J lost 2 bases, and 6 bases stayed unmatched. From germline, CDR1 is MNHEY and CDR2 SMNVEV (reference sequence). The CDR3 is 15 amino acids. CDR3 coding DNA: TGTGCCAGCAGTTATAGGACAGGGAGGAACTATGGCTACACCTTC. Its protein is CASSYRTGRNYGYTF.

J is TRBJ1-1 and V is TRBV5-4; D unclear. The CDR3 has 13 residues. V was shortened by 3 bases and J by 4 bases, with 10 bases between the two germline ends. The V gene's germline CDR1 is SGHNT and CDR2 YYREEE (reference sequence). The CDR3 coding sequence is TGTGCCAGCAGCTCTCACAGCGGCACTGAAGCTTTCTTT. Protein: CASSSHSGTEAFF.

The rearrangement joins TRBV27 to TRBJ2-1; D perhaps matches TRBD1 (6 bases). Germline lookup yields CDR1 MNHEY and CDR2 SMNVEV (reference sequence). The CDR3 is 14 residues long. Between the trimmed V and J ends, which lost 8 bases and 4 bases, there was a span of 15 bases. In DNA form, the CDR3 reads TGTGCCAGCTGCCCCGGGACACTTTACAATGAGCAGTTCTTC. It codes for CASCPGTLYNEQFF.

This sequence joins TRBV19 and TRBJ2-1, with 9 positions matching TRBD2. This CDR3 is 14 amino acids long. V shed 10 bases and J 4 bases; nucleotides not matched to a gene: 8. Germline lookup yields CDR1 LNHDA and CDR2 SQIVND (reference sequence). The CDR3 loop is CATSSGSNYNEQFF. For the CDR3, the DNA is TGTGCCACCAGTAGCGGGAGTAATTACAATGAGCAGTTCTTC.

This chain links TRBV4-3 with TRBJ1-5, with D maybe TRBD1 (5 bases). From germline, CDR1 is LGHNA and CDR2 YSLEER. V lost 0 bases and J lost 7, with 13 bases in between. This CDR3 has 15 residues. The CDR3 sequence is CASSQDKTGGQPQHF. The CDR3 coding sequence is TGCGCCAGCAGCCAAGATAAGACGGGGGGACAGCCCCAGCATTTT.

CDR3 loop: CASSLGTGGIYEQYF. CDR3 DNA sequence: TGTGCCAGCAGTTTGGGGACAGGTGGTATCTACGAGCAGTACTTC. The chain links TRBV27 to TRBJ2-7; 8 bases map to TRBD1. Germline V gene lookup returns CDR1 MNHEY and CDR2 SMNVEV (reference sequence). CDR3 size: 15 residues. V lost 3 bases, J lost 3 bases, and 7 bases stayed unmatched.

The genes are TRBV7-8 and TRBJ2-1; weak D call: TRBD1 (5 bases). The CDR3 consists of 13 residues. Germline CDR1 reads SGHVS; CDR2 reads FQNEAQ. The ends were cut back, 4 bases at V and 7 bases at J, with 11 bases in the middle. As DNA, the CDR3 is TGTGCCAGCAGCTCCGCAGGGAAAAATGAGCAGTTCTTC. This gives the protein CASSSAGKNEQFF.

The rearrangement links TRBV5-6 to TRBJ1-1, with D possibly being TRBD1 (6 bases). Trimming left V 5 bases short and J 5 bases short, with 16 bases between. CDR3 length: 14 amino acids. Per the germline V gene, CDR1 is SGHDT and CDR2 is YYEEEE. The CDR3 reads CASSHRAGQTEAFF. DNA of the CDR3: TGTGCCAGCAGTCACAGGGCGGGTCAGACTGAAGCTTTCTTT.

The genes are TRBV19 and TRBJ1-4; TRBD1 matches 9 bases. Germline V gene lookup returns CDR1 LNHDA and CDR2 SQIVND (reference sequence). The CDR3 covers 14 residues. The ends lost 7 bases at V and 4 bases at J; junction bases unmatched: 4. CDR3 coding DNA: TGTGCCAGTACCCTGGACAGGGGTAATGAAAAACTGTTTTTT. Translating it yields CASTLDRGNEKLFF.

The rearrangement joins TRBV19 to TRBJ2-1; perhaps TRBD2 as D (5 bases). V was cut by 8 bases and J by 6 bases, with 17 bases left in between. Germline V gives CDR1 LNHDA, CDR2 SQIVND (reference sequence). The CDR3 totals 14 residues. CDR3 sequence reads: CASASDYFSNEQFF. The CDR3 DNA sequence: TGTGCCAGTGCGAGTGACTACTTCAGCAATGAGCAGTTCTTC.

The chain is built from TRBV19 and TRBJ2-5; weak D call: TRBD1 (6 bases). V was cut by 3 bases and J by 5 bases, with 13 bases left in between. CDR1 is LNHDA, CDR2 SQIVND, per germline (reference sequence). The CDR3 totals 14 residues. CDR3 nucleotides: TGTGCCAGTAGTATGGGGGCGGGTCCGGAGACCCAGTACTTC. Protein sequence: CASSMGAGPETQYF.

CDR3 nucleotide sequence: TGTGCCAGCAGCTTAAGGGGTTACAATGAGCAGTTCTTC. Translation gives CASSLRGYNEQFF. The V call is TRBV5-6, the J call TRBJ2-1, with D tentatively TRBD1 (5 bases). The CDR3 consists of 13 residues. CDR1 and CDR2 (germline): SGHDT, YYEEEE. Trimming stripped 2 bases from V and 4 bases from J, with 7 bases between.